Given below is one T cell receptor beta chain in context. Its antigen is unidentified. Hyperthyroidism in these 18- to 65-year-old patients was newly diagnosed, lasting under 2 months. Diagnostic conclusions were grounded in clinical symptoms, serum thyroxine, TRAb, thyroid ultrasound and orbital computed tomography. The data were obtained in a study of Graves' ophthalmopathy and Graves' hyperthyroidism. The CDR3 contains 15 residues. V gave up 6 bases and J gave up 5 bases; unmatched junction bases: 11. CDR1 is MDHEN, CDR2 SYDVKM, per germline. Study-wide findings and caveats: Blood contained most expanded thyroid clonotypes exceeding 0.001 frequency.

Scientists amplified the TCR beta CDR3 regions from RNA transcripts. The library came from an HTBI-primed first-round RT-PCR and a second-round multiplex PCR. TCRdb reanalysed the multiplex PCR reads using MiXCR and keeps one entry per CDR3 protein. Among a few hundred thousand distinct CDR3 sequences listed, about two fifths were seen once. The chain combines TRBV28 with TRBJ2-5, with 8 bases matching TRBD2. Source material: peripheral blood or thyroid tissue (not recorded which). The source of this sequence is an adult man with Graves' hyperthyroidism. The CDR3 DNA follows: TGTGCCAGCAGGGCCGCAGCGGGGGTCGAGGAGACCCAGTACTTC. This codes for CASRAAAGVEETQYF.